This T cell receptor (beta chain) was captured in a study of control samples from healthy donors and cancer patients. The CDR3 length is 16 residues. Trimming at V came to 4 bases and at J to 1 base, leaving 4 bases not matched to a gene. Germline V lookup: CDR1 KGHDR, CDR2 SFDVKD. This table comes from immunoSEQ multiplex PCR, and its TCRdb copy is limited to in-frame clones, with some not included. The sample has 400,000 to 500,000 clones; around 90% are singletons. The TCR was taken from a middle-aged man with head and neck cancer. Sequencing input: PBMCs. This rearrangement joins TRBV24-1 to TRBJ2-3; 10 bases map to TRBD2. The CDR3 DNA sequence: TGTGCCACCAGTGACCCTAGCGGGAGTGGCACAGATACGCAGTATTTT. Protein: CATSDPSGSGTDTQYF.